Listed below are T cell receptor beta chains from one sample, sequenced in a study of cytomegalovirus exposure and HLA in healthy donors. Here immunoSEQ multiplex PCR was the method, and the copy in TCRdb shows in-frame clones only, minus some. Found here are approximately 200,000 clones, about 85% of them singletons; the top ten hold 1% to 1.5%. Sequencing used PBMCs. These receptor sequences come from a human donor in good health. The CDR3 runs from the conserved cysteine through the conserved F or W. A D gene is named only where the DNA matches it firmly. Part of the rows lack a size; the others show once, few, many or a class for expanded clones.

J	D	V	size	DNA	CDR3
TRBJ2-7	TRBD2	TRBV28	-	TGTGCCAGCACCAAAGGCACTAGCGGGACCATTTTTTACGAGCAGTACTTC	CASTKGTSGTIFYEQYF
TRBJ1-2	TRBD1	TRBV5-1	-	TGCGCCAGCAGCTTGGAAGGGACAGGGACCTATGGCTACACCTTC	CASSLEGTGTYGYTF
TRBJ2-1	TRBD2	TRBV18	-	TGTGCCAGCTCACCACTGGGACTAGCGGTAGACAATGAGCAGTTCTTC	CASSPLGLAVDNEQFF
TRBJ2-7	TRBD2	TRBV5-4	-	TGTGCCAGCAGCTTACGGAGACTAGCGGGAGGGCCCTACGAGCAGTACTTC	CASSLRRLAGGPYEQYF
TRBJ1-3	TRBD1	TRBV2	-	TGTGCCACCACAACAACAGGGGGTCCTAGCTCTGGAAACACCATATATTTT	CATTTTGGPSSGNTIYF
TRBJ2-7	-	TRBV21-1	once	TGTGCCAGCATCTCCGGGACAGGGGATGAAGCCTACGAGCAGTACTTC	CASISGTGDEAYEQYF
TRBJ2-3	TRBD2	TRBV25-1	-	TGTGCCAGCAGTAGGGCTAGCGGGGGCACAGATACGCAGTATTTT	CASSRASGGTDTQYF
TRBJ1-2	TRBD1	TRBV9	few	TGTGCCAGCAGCGGAGATACAGGGGTCCTAAGAGGCTACACCTTC	CASSGDTGVLRGYTF
TRBJ2-7	TRBD2	TRBV6-6	-	TGTGCCAGCAGTCAGCTAGCGGGACTGAACGAGCAGTACTTC	CASSQLAGLNEQYF
TRBJ2-3	-	TRBV10-1	-	TGCGCCAGCTCCAGAGGTTCTAGCACAGATACGCAGTATTTT	CASSRGSSTDTQYF
TRBJ1-1	-	TRBV6-5	-	TGTGCCAGCAGTTACGTATCCCACACTGAAGCTTTCTTT	CASSYVSHTEAFF
TRBJ2-1	-	TRBV7-6	-	TGTGCCAGCAGCTTAGAGGCTAGGATATACAATGAGCAGTTCTTC	CASSLEARIYNEQFF
TRBJ2-1	-	TRBV18	-	TGTGCCAGCTCACCACAGACAGGCCACTCCTACAATGAGCAGTTCTTC	CASSPQTGHSYNEQFF
TRBJ1-4	-	TRBV28	-	TGTGCCAGCAGTTTATCGGGGGGGGCTAATGAAAAACTGTTTTTT	CASSLSGGANEKLFF
TRBJ2-1	TRBD2	TRBV27	-	TGTGCCAGCCTCGGGACTAGGACTAACAATGAGCAGTTCTTC	CASLGTRTNNEQFF
TRBJ2-2	-	TRBV6-1	-	TGTGCCAGCAGTGAAGCGATCACTCGGAACACCGGGGAGCTGTTTTTT	CASSEAITRNTGELFF
TRBJ2-5	-	TRBV5-6	-	TGTGCCAGCAGCGGGGACTGGGAGACCCAGTACTTC	CASSGDWETQYF
TRBJ2-7	TRBD1	TRBV4-3	-	TGCGCCAGCAGCCAGGGGACCCTACAGGGGATCAACGAGCAGTACTTC	CASSQGTLQGINEQYF
TRBJ2-3	TRBD2	TRBV7-9	-	TGTGCCAGCAGCTATCGACAGGCTCAGCGGGAGGGCCATACAGATACGCAGTATTTT	CASSYRQAQREGHTDTQYF
TRBJ2-1	-	TRBV29-1	-	TGCAGCGCTGTGGGCAGAAACTACAATGAGCAGTTCTTC	CSAVGRNYNEQFF
TRBJ1-2	TRBD1	TRBV15	once	TGTGCCACCAGCAGGGGACAGGGGAGCTATGGCTACACCTTC	CATSRGQGSYGYTF
TRBJ1-1	-	TRBV5-4	-	TGTGCCAGCAGTCTCGCCAGGTCGGGAAGGAACACTGAAGCTTTCTTT	CASSLARSGRNTEAFF
TRBJ2-7	TRBD2	TRBV4-2	once	TGTGCCAGCAGCCCCCCGCTAGCGGGAGGTAAGTCCTACGAGCAGTACTTC	CASSPPLAGGKSYEQYF
TRBJ1-6	TRBD1	TRBV4-1	-	TGCGCCAGCAGCCCGGGACAGGCGGGATCACCCCTCCACTTT	CASSPGQAGSPLHF
TRBJ2-7	TRBD1	TRBV19	few	TGTGCCAGTAGTATGGCAGGGGGCATCGACGAGCAGTACTTC	CASSMAGGIDEQYF
TRBJ2-6	-	TRBV4-2	-	TGTGCCAGCAGCCCCCCCCGGGGGACTGGGGCCAACGTCCTGACTTTC	CASSPPRGTGANVLTF
TRBJ2-7	TRBD1	TRBV11-3	-	TGTGCCAGCAGCTCAGGGACAGCGCGTTCCGCCGAGCAGTACTTC	CASSSGTARSAEQYF
TRBJ2-3	TRBD2	TRBV7-3	-	TGTGCCAGCAGCCCCGGGACTAGCGGGAGCACAGATACGCAGTATTTT	CASSPGTSGSTDTQYF
TRBJ2-3	TRBD2	TRBV9	-	TGTGCCAGCAGCGACCCTAGCGGGGCAGATACGCAGTATTTT	CASSDPSGADTQYF
TRBJ2-7	-	TRBV9	few	TGTGCCAGCAGCGTAGACGGCCTGACATACGAGCAGTACTTC	CASSVDGLTYEQYF
TRBJ2-7	TRBD2	TRBV7-9	-	TGTTCCAGCAGCTTAGGTACTAGCGGGAAAATTGACGAGCAGTACTTC	CSSSLGTSGKIDEQYF
TRBJ2-3	TRBD2	TRBV7-6	once	TGTGCCAGCAGCCCCCTAGCGGGAGGGCCGGGGACGCAGTATTTT	CASSPLAGGPGTQYF
TRBJ2-3	TRBD2	TRBV5-1	-	TGCGCCAGCAGCTTGGACGGACTAGCATCAGATACGCAGTATTTT	CASSLDGLASDTQYF